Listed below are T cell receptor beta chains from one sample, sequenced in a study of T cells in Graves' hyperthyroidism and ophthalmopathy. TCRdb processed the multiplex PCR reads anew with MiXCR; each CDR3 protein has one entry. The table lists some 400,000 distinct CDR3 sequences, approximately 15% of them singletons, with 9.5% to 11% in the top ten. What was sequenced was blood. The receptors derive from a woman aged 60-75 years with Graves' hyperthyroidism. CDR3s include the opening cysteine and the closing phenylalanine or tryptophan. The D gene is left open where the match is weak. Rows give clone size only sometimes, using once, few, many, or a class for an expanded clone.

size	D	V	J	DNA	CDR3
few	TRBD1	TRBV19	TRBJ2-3	TGTGCCAGTATCGGTGCCGCGACAGGGGGTACAGATACGCAGTATTTT	CASIGAATGGTDTQYF
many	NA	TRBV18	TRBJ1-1	TGTGCCAGCTCCCTACTACCCACAGGAACTGAAGCTTTCTTT	CASSLLPTGTEAFF
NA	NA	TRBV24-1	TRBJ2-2	TGTGCCACCAGTGGGGATCCAGCAAGGGAGCTGTTTTTT	CATSGDPARELFF
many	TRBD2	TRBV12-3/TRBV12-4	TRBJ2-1	TGTGCCAGCAGGACAGCGGGAGGGGAGTACAATGAGCAGTTCTTC	CASRTAGGEYNEQFF
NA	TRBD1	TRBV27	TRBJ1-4	TGTGCCAGCAGTTTATTGATGGGGACAGGGGGTGAAAAACTGTTTTTT	CASSLLMGTGGEKLFF
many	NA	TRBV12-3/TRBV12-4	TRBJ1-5	TGTGCCAGCAGTTTCGAAGGGGGGGATACGGGACAGCCCCAGCATTTT	CASSFEGGDTGQPQHF
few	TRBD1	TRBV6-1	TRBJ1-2	TGTGCCAGCAGTCAGGGGGGGGCTGACTATGGCTACACCTTC	CASSQGGADYGYTF
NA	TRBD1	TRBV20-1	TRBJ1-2	TGCAGTGCTAGAGAATTGACAGGGGCGGAAGGCTACACCTTC	CSARELTGAEGYTF
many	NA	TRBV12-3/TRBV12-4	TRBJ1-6	TGTGCCAGCACCTCCTGGGCGGGGGTGGATTCACCCCTCCACTTT	CASTSWAGVDSPLHF
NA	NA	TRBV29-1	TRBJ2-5	TGCAGCGTGCTTTCGGTTCAAGAGACCCAGTACTTC	CSVLSVQETQYF
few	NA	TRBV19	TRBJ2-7	TGTGCCAGTAGCCGGACGGGAACAAACTACGAGCAGTACTTC	CASSRTGTNYEQYF
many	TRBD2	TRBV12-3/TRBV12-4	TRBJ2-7	TGTGCCAGCAGTCGACTAGCGGGAGCAATCTACGAGCAGTACTTC	CASSRLAGAIYEQYF
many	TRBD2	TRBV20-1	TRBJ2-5	TGCAGTGCTAGAGATACCAGCGGGATCGTCGAGACCCAGTACTTC	CSARDTSGIVETQYF
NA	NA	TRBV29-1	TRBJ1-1	TGCAGCGTTACCCGAAGGGGGGGGGTCGCTGAAGCTTTCTTT	CSVTRRGGVAEAFF
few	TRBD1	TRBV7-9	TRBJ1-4	TGTGCCAGCAGCTTTACAGGGGCGGTTGAAGAAAAACTGTTTTTT	CASSFTGAVEEKLFF
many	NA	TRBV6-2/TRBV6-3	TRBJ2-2	TGTGCCAGCATAACTGGGCAGCTCACCGGGGAGCTGTTTTTT	CASITGQLTGELFF
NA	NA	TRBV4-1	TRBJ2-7	TGCGCCAGCAGCCAGGCTGATGTTTCCTACGAGCAGTACTTC	CASSQADVSYEQYF
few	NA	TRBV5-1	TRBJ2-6	TGCGCCAGCAGCCTGCCAGTCTCTGGGGCCAACGTCCTGACTTTC	CASSLPVSGANVLTF
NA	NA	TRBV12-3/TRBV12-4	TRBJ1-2	TGTGCCAGCAGTTTTTCGGGTAATAACTATGGCTACACCTTC	CASSFSGNNYGYTF
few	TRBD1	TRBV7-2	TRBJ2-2	TGTGCCAGCACCCGGACGGACAGGGGCACCGGGGAGCTGTTTTTT	CASTRTDRGTGELFF
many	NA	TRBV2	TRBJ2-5	TGTGCCAGCGGGGGATCAAGGGAGACCCAGTACTTC	CASGGSRETQYF
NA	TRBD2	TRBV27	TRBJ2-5	TGTGCCAGCAGTCGACTAGCGGGAGGGTTTAAAGAGACCCAGTACTTC	CASSRLAGGFKETQYF
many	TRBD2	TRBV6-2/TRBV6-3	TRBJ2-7	TGTGCCAGCAGTTACGGGGGAGGGGTACCCTCGTTCTTTTACGAGCAGTACTTC	CASSYGGGVPSFFYEQYF
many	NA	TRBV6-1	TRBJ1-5	TGTGCCAGCAACAGCAATCAGCCCCAGCATTTT	CASNSNQPQHF
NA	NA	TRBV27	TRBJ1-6	TGTGCCAGCAGGGCCCGCGCGGGGGACTATAATTCACCCCTCCACTTT	CASRARAGDYNSPLHF
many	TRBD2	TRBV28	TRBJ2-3	TGTGCCAGCAGTTTACGGGGGGGCTTAGATACGCAGTATTTT	CASSLRGGLDTQYF
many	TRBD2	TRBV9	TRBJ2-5	TGTGCCAGCAGCGTCGGACAGACTAGCGGCTTCTACCAAGAGACCCAGTACTTC	CASSVGQTSGFYQETQYF
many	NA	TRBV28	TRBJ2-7	TGTGCCAGCAGTTTGGCCAAGGAAGTTGGCTACGAGCAGTACTTC	CASSLAKEVGYEQYF
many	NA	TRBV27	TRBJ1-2	TGTGCCAGCAGTTTCAGTGGCAGAAGCTATGGCTACACCTTC	CASSFSGRSYGYTF
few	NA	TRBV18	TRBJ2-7	TGTGCCAGCTCGCTCAACGGGGCCCCTGGAACCTACTACGAGCAGTACTTC	CASSLNGAPGTYYEQYF
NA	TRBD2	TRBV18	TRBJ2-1	TGTGCCAGCTCACCACCGACTAGCATAGATGAGCAGTTCTTC	CASSPPTSIDEQFF
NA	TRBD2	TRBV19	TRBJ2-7	TGTGCCAGTAGTATGAGAGCGGGAGCTTTCTCCTACGAGCAGTACTTC	CASSMRAGAFSYEQYF
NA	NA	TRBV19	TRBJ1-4	TGTGCCAGTAGTATTGGGACAAATTCTGAAAAACTGTTTTTT	CASSIGTNSEKLFF
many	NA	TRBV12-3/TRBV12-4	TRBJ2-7	TGTGCCAGCAGTTTACTAGAGTCGGGGGAGCAGTACTTC	CASSLLESGEQYF
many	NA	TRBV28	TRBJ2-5	TGTGCCAGCAGTTTCCCACGGGAGACCCAGTACTTC	CASSFPRETQYF
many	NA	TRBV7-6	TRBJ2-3	TGTGCCAGCAGCTTAGTCCCTTTCGGAGATACGCAGTATTTT	CASSLVPFGDTQYF
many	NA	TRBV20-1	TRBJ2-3	TGCAGTGCTACTCGTCGTAGGGGGGAGGGCCGGGTTCCGGCAGATACGCAGTATTTT	CSATRRRGEGRVPADTQYF
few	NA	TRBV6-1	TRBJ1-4	TGTGCCAGCAGTCGAACCGAAAATGAAAAACTGTTTTTT	CASSRTENEKLFF
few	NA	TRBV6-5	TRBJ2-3	TGTGCCAGCAGTTATACTAGCCCGGATGAGGGGTGGACAGATACGCAGTATTTT	CASSYTSPDEGWTDTQYF
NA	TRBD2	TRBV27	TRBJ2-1	TGTGCCAGCAGCGGAACAACTAGCGGGAGCGTGTATGAGCAGTTCTTC	CASSGTTSGSVYEQFF
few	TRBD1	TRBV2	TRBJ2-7	TGTGCCAGCAGAGACAGGGCCCTCGAGCAGTACTTC	CASRDRALEQYF
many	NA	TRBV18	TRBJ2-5	TGTGCCAGCTCCCGGTCCCAACAAGAGACCCAGTACTTC	CASSRSQQETQYF
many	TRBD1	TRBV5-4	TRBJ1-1	TGTGCCAGCAGCTTGGACAGGGGGCACACTGAAGCTTTCTTT	CASSLDRGHTEAFF
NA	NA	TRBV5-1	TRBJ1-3	TGCGCCAGCAGCTTGGAACCCTCGGGCCCCCAGGGAAACACCATATATTTT	CASSLEPSGPQGNTIYF
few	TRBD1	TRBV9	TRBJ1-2	TGTGCCAGCAGCGCGGGGGGACAGGGGGCGTGGTATGGCTACACCTTC	CASSAGGQGAWYGYTF
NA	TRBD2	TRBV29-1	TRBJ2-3	TGCAGCGTTTGGGGGGGGAGCACAGATACGCAGTATTTT	CSVWGGSTDTQYF
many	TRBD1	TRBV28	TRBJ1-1	TGTGCCAGCAGTGTCGACGACAGGGTTTTCGCTGAAGCTTTCTTT	CASSVDDRVFAEAFF
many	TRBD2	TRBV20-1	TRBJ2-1	TGCAGTGCCCGACTAGCGGGAGTTCGCAATGAGCAGTTCTTC	CSARLAGVRNEQFF
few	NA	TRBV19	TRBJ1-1	TGTGCCAGTAGTATGGGACGGCTCATGAACACTGAAGCTTTCTTT	CASSMGRLMNTEAFF
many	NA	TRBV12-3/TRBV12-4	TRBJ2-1	TGTGCCAGCAGTATGGGGGAGCAGTTCTTC	CASSMGEQFF
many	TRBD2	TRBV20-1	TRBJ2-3	TGCAGTGCTAGAGGACTAGCGGAGCGCACAGATACGCAGTATTTT	CSARGLAERTDTQYF
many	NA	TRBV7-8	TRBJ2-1	TGTGCCAGCAGCTTAATAACCGACCATTACAATGAGCAGTTCTTC	CASSLITDHYNEQFF
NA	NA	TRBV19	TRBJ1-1	TGTGCCAGTACAGGGATGAACACTGAAGCTTTCTTT	CASTGMNTEAFF
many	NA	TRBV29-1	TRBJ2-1	TGCAGCGGGGCGCGGGCGGCCTCCTACAATGAGCAGTTCTTC	CSGARAASYNEQFF
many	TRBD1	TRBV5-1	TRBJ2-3	TGCGCCAGCAGCCTCGGACAGGGGGCAACAGATACGCAGTATTTT	CASSLGQGATDTQYF
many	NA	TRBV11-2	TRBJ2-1	TGTGCCAGCAGCTTTAGTGGGTCCAAGGGGAATGAGCAGTTCTTC	CASSFSGSKGNEQFF
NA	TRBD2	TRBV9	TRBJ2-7	TGTGCCAGCAGCGTCGGGACTAGCGGGCTCCAGGGCTACGAGCAGTACTTC	CASSVGTSGLQGYEQYF
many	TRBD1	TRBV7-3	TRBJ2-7	TGTGCCAGCAGCTTGGGGACAGGGCTTTCCTACGAGCAGTACTTC	CASSLGTGLSYEQYF